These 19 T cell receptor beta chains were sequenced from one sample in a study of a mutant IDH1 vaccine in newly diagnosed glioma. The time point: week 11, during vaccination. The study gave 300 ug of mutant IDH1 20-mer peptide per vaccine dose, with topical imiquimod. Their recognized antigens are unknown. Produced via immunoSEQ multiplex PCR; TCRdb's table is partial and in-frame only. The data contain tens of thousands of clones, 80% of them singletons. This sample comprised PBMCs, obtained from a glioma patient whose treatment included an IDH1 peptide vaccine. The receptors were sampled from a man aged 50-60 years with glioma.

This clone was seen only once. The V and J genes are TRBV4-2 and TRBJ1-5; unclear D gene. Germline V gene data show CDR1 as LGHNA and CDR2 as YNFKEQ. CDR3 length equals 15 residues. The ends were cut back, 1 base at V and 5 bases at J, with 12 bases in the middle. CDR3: CASSQVGYVDQPQHF. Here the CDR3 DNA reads TGTGCCAGCAGCCAAGTGGGGTATGTGGATCAGCCCCAGCATTTT.

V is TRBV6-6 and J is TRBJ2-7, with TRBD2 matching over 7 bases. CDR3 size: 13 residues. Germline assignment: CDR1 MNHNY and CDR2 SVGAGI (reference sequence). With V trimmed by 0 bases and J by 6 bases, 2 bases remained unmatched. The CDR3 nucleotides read TGTGCCAGCAGTTACTCGGGACTAAGCGAGCAGTACTTC. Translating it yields CASSYSGLSEQYF.

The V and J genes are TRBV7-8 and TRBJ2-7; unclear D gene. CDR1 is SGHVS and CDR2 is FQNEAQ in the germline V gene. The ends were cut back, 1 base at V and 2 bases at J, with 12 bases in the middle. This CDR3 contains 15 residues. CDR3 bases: TGTGCCAGCAGCTTAGAACCGGGCCCTGCCTACGAGCAGTACTTC. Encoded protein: CASSLEPGPAYEQYF.

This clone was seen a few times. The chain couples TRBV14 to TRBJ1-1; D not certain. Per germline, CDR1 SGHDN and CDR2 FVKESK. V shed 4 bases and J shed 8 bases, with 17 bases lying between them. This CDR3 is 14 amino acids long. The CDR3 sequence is CASSLHSGLMEAFF. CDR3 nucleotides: TGTGCCAGCAGCCTACACAGTGGGCTTATGGAAGCTTTCTTT.

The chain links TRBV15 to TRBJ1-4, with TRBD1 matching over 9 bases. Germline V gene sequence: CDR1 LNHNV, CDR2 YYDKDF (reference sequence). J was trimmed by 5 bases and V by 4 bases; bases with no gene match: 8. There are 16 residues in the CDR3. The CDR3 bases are TGTGCCACCAGCACCGGGACAGGGAGCGAAAATGAAAAACTGTTTTTT. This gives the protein CATSTGTGSENEKLFF. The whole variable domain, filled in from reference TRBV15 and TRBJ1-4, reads DAMVIQNPRYQVTQFGKPVTLSCSQTLNHNVMYWYQQKSSQAPKLLFHYYDKDFNNEADTPDNFQSRRPNTSFCFLDIRSPGLGDTAMYLCATSTGTGSENEKLFFGSGTQLSVL.

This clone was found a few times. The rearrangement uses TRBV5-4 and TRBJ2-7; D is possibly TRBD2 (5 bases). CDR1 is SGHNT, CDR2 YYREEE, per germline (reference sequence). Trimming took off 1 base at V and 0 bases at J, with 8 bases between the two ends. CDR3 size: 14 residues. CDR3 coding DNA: TGTGCCAGCAGCTTGCGTACTAGCTCCTACGAGCAGTACTTC. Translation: CASSLRTSSYEQYF.

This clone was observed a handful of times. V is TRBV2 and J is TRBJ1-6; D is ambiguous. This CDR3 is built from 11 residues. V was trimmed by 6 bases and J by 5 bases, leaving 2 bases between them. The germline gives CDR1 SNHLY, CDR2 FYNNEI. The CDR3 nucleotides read TGTGCCAGCAGGGATAATTCACCCCTCCACTTT. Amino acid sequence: CASRDNSPLHF.

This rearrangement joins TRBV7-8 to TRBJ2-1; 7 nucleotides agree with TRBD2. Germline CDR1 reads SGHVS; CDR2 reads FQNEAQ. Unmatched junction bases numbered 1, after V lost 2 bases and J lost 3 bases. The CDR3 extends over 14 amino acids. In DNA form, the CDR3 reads TGTGCCAGCAGCTTACTAGCGGTCTACAATGAGCAGTTCTTC. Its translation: CASSLLAVYNEQFF.

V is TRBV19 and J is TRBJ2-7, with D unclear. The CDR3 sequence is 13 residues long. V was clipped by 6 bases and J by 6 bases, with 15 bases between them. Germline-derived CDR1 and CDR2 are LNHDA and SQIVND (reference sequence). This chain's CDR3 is CASSQDTRIEQYF. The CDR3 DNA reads TGTGCCAGTAGCCAAGACACCAGGATCGAGCAGTACTTC.

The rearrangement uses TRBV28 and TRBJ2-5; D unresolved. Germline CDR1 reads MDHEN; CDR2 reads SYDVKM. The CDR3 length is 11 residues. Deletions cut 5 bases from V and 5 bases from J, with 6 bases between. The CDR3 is CASSRWETQYF. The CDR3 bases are TGTGCCAGCAGTCGATGGGAGACCCAGTACTTC.

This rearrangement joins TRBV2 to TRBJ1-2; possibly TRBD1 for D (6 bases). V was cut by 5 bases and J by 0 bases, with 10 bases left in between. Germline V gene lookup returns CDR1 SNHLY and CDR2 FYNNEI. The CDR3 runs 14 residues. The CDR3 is CASSNRDSNYGYTF. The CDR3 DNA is TGTGCCAGCAGTAACAGGGACTCTAACTATGGCTACACCTTC.

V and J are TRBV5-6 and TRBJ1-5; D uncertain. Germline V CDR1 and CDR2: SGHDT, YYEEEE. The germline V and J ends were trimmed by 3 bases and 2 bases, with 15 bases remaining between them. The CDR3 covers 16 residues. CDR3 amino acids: CASSYRPTYGNQPQHF. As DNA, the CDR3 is TGTGCCAGCAGCTACCGGCCCACCTACGGCAATCAGCCCCAGCATTTT.

The CDR3 sequence is CASSLPGTSGVTDTQYF. CDR3 bases: TGTGCCAGCAGCTTACCGGGGACTAGCGGGGTCACAGATACGCAGTATTTT. The chain recombines TRBV7-9 with TRBJ2-3, with 13 bases matching TRBD2. Germline V gene data show CDR1 as SEHNR and CDR2 as FQNEAQ (reference sequence). Trimming at V came to 2 bases and at J to 2 bases, leaving 4 bases not matched to a gene. The CDR3 is made up of 17 amino acids.

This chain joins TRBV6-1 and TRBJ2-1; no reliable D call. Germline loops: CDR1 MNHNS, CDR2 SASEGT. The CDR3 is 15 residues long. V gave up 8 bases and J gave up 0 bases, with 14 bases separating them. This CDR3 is CASQVSRSSYNEQFF. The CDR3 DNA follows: TGTGCCAGCCAGGTCTCGAGAAGCTCCTACAATGAGCAGTTCTTC.

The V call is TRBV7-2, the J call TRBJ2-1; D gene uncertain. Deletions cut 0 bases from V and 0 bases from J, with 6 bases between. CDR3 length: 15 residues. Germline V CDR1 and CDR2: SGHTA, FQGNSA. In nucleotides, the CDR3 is TGTGCCAGCAGCTTAGCATCTAGCTCCTACAATGAGCAGTTCTTC. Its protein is CASSLASSSYNEQFF.

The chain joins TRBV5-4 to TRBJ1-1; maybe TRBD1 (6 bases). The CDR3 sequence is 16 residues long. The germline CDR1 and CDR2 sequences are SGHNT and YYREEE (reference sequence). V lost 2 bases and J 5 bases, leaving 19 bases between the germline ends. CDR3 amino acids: CASSLMGRAGETEAFF. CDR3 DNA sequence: TGTGCCAGCAGCTTAATGGGTAGGGCAGGGGAAACTGAAGCTTTCTTT.

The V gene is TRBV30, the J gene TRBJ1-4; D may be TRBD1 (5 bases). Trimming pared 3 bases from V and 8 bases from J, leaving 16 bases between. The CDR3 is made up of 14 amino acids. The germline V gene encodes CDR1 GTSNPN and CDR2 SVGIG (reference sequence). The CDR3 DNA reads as TGTGCCTGGAGAGTAAGGGGAGGGAGCGAAAAACTGTTTTTT. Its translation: CAWRVRGGSEKLFF. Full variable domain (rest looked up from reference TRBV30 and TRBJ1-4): SQTIHQWPATLVQPVGSPLSLECTVEGTSNPNLYWYRQAAGRGLQLLFYSVGIGQISSEVPQNLSASRPQDRQFILSSKKLLLSDSGFYLCAWRVRGGSEKLFFGSGTQLSVL.

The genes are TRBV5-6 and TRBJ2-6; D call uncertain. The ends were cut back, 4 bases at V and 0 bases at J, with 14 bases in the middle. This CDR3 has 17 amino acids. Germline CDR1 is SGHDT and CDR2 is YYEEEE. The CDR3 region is CASSLWVELSGANVLTF. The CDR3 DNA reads TGTGCCAGCAGCCTATGGGTCGAACTCTCTGGGGCCAACGTCCTGACTTTC.

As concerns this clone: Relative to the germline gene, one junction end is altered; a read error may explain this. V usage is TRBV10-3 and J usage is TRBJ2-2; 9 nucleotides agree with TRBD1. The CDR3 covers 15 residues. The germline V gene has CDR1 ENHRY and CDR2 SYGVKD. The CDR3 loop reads CAVSEMGQGAGELFF. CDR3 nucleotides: TGTGCCGTCAGTGAGATGGGACAGGGAGCCGGGGAGCTGTTTTTT.